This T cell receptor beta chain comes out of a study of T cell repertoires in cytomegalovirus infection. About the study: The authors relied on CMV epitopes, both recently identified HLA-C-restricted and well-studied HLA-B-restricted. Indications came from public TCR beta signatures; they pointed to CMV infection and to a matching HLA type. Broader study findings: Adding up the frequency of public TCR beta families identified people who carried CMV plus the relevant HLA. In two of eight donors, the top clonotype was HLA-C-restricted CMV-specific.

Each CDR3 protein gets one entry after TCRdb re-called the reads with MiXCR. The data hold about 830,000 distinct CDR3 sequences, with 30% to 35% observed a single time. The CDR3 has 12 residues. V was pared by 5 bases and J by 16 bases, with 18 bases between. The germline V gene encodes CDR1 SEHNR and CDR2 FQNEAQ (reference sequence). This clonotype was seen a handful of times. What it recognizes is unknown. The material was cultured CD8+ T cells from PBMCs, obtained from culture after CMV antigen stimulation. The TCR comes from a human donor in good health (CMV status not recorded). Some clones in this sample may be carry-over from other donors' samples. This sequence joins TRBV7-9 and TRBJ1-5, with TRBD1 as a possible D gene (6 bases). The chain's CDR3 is CASSREGGSLHF. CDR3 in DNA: TGTGCCAGCAGCAGAGAGGGGGGGTCCCTACATTTT.